A single sample is the source of the 27 T cell receptor beta chains below, sequenced in a study of chemoradiotherapy in HPV16-positive cancers. Sequencing used immunoSEQ multiplex PCR; TCRdb keeps in-frame clones, though not all of them. The repertoire consists of fewer than 4,500 clones, with less than 95% occurring once and the leading ten covering roughly 3%. This material was collected from a patient who underwent chemoradiotherapy. These receptors were collected from a human donor with HPV-associated anogenital cancer.

This chain connects TRBV7-6 to TRBJ1-1, with D uncertain. Per the germline V gene, CDR1 is SGHVS and CDR2 is FNYEAQ. This CDR3 contains 15 residues. Trimming pared 5 bases from V and 2 bases from J, leaving 15 bases between. CDR3 in amino acids: CASSPEAVLNTEAFF. In nucleotides, the CDR3 is TGTGCCAGCAGCCCCGAGGCAGTACTTAACACTGAAGCTTTCTTT.

This rearrangement joins TRBV7-2 to TRBJ2-3, with 9 bases that match TRBD1. The trim removed 7 bases at V and 4 bases at J, leaving 9 bases unmatched. The CDR3 runs to 15 residues. Germline-derived CDR1 and CDR2 are SGHTA and FQGNSA. The DNA of the CDR3 is TGTGCCAGCAACCGACAGGGGGGCGGGGCAGATACGCAGTATTTT. Protein: CASNRQGGGADTQYF.

The rearrangement joins TRBV6-5 to TRBJ1-4; 10 bases are shared with TRBD1. Germline V lookup: CDR1 MNHEY, CDR2 SVGAGI. After removal of 0 bases from V and 8 bases from J, the junction contained 3 bases not matched to a gene. The CDR3 sequence is 15 residues long. The CDR3 DNA reads as TGTGCCAGCAGTTACTCCGGGACAGGGGACGAAAAACTGTTTTTT. Translating it yields CASSYSGTGDEKLFF.

The V call is TRBV10-3, the J call TRBJ2-1; 13 nucleotides line up with TRBD2. J was trimmed by 9 bases and V by 6 bases; bases with no gene match: 2. Germline assignment: CDR1 ENHRY and CDR2 SYGVKD. CDR3 length: 13 residues. CDR3 in amino acids: CAIRLAGGREQFF. The CDR3 DNA reads TGTGCCATCAGACTAGCGGGGGGGCGTGAGCAGTTCTTC.

This clone was seen once. This sequence joins TRBV7-9 and TRBJ2-5; TRBD2 aligns across 9 bases. Germline CDR1 reads SEHNR; CDR2 reads FQNEAQ (reference sequence). V shed 4 bases and J 4 bases; nucleotides not matched to a gene: 13. The CDR3 is 17 residues long. The CDR3 protein is CASSSTVAGVSGETQYF. The CDR3 DNA sequence: TGTGCCAGCAGCTCGACCGTAGCGGGGGTTTCCGGAGAGACCCAGTACTTC.

The rearrangement uses TRBV4-1 and TRBJ2-5; D tentatively fits TRBD1 or TRBD2 (6 bases each). The V end lost 3 bases, the J end lost 5 bases, and 28 bases lay between the germline ends. Germline V gene sequence: CDR1 MGHRA, CDR2 YSYEKL. The CDR3 is made up of 19 amino acids. CDR3 in DNA: TGCGCCAGCAGCCAGGCCGGGGTTGGGGGGCCCTTTACGGGGGAGACCCAGTACTTC. Encoded protein: CASSQAGVGGPFTGETQYF.

V usage is TRBV28 and J usage is TRBJ2-5; the D is unclear. The CDR3 runs 16 residues. Germline-derived CDR1 and CDR2 are MDHEN and SYDVKM. V was clipped by 2 bases and J by 1 base, with 14 bases between them. CDR3 sequence reads: CASSLSPYRPQETQYF. CDR3 nucleotide sequence: TGTGCCAGCAGTTTAAGTCCCTACCGCCCCCAAGAGACCCAGTACTTC.

V and J are TRBV19 and TRBJ2-5; 10 nucleotides agree with TRBD1. The CDR3 length is 14 residues. Germline trimming cut 6 bases from V and 4 bases from J; bases unmatched to any gene: 5. The germline V gene encodes CDR1 LNHDA and CDR2 SQIVND (reference sequence). The CDR3 sequence: CASRDRGIGETQYF. As DNA, the CDR3 is TGTGCCAGTAGGGACAGGGGGATAGGAGAGACCCAGTACTTC. The full variable domain, its missing parts supplied by reference TRBV19 and TRBJ2-5, is DGGITQSPKYLFRKEGQNVTLSCEQNLNHDAMYWYRQDPGQGLRLIYYSQIVNDFQKGDIAEGYSVSREKKESFPLTVTSAQKNPTAFYLCASRDRGIGETQYFGPGTRLLVL.

The chain carries TRBV5-6 and TRBJ1-1; 8 bases match TRBD1. This CDR3 is 13 amino acids long. CDR1 is SGHDT, CDR2 YYEEEE, per germline. The ends lost 3 bases at V and 5 bases at J; junction bases unmatched: 3. CDR3 sequence: CASSYRGGTEAFF. The CDR3 coding sequence is TGTGCCAGCAGCTACAGGGGGGGAACTGAAGCTTTCTTT.

The chain employs TRBV5-4 and TRBJ1-2; D uncertain. V lost 4 bases and J lost 5, with 9 bases in between. Germline assignment: CDR1 SGHNT and CDR2 YYREEE (reference sequence). CDR3 length equals 12 residues. CDR3 DNA sequence: TGTGCCAGCAGCGCTGACCGATATGGCTACACCTTC. This translates into CASSADRYGYTF.

J is TRBJ1-5 and V is TRBV2; D unresolved. The V end was cut by 6 bases, the J end by 3 bases, with 18 bases between. The length of the CDR3 is 16 residues. Germline CDR1 and CDR2: SNHLY and FYNNEI. CDR3 coding DNA: TGTGCCAGCAGGGGAGGTCCGGGAGCGTTCAATCAGCCCCAGCATTTT. Translating it yields CASRGGPGAFNQPQHF.

V usage is TRBV4-1 and J usage is TRBJ2-7; D call uncertain. Trimming took 0 bases from V and 6 from J, leaving 9 bases between them. The CDR3 runs 13 residues. Germline-derived CDR1 and CDR2 are MGHRA and YSYEKL. The CDR3 is CASSQEEFSEQYF. CDR3 nucleotide sequence: TGCGCCAGCAGCCAAGAGGAGTTTTCCGAGCAGTACTTC.

V and J are TRBV9 and TRBJ1-3, with TRBD1 matching 7 bases. V lost 4 bases to trimming and J lost 0 bases; unmatched junction nucleotides: 7. The CDR3 is 16 residues long. Germline CDR1 SGDLS, CDR2 YYNGEE. The CDR3 protein is CASSPWDSSSGNTIYF. CDR3 bases: TGTGCCAGCAGCCCCTGGGACAGCAGCTCTGGAAACACCATATATTTT.

The table lists this clone with a count of one. The gene calls are TRBV25-1 and TRBJ2-7; weak D call: TRBD2 (6 bases). Germline lookup yields CDR1 MGHDK and CDR2 SYGVNS. V lost 4 bases and J lost 2, with 12 bases in between. The CDR3 is made up of 14 amino acids. This chain's CDR3 is CASSGRDWPYEQYF. The CDR3 nucleotides read TGTGCCAGCAGTGGCCGGGACTGGCCCTACGAGCAGTACTTC.

The gene calls are TRBV20-1 and TRBJ2-7; D not resolved. V lost 7 bases and J lost 3, with 10 bases in between. From germline, CDR1 is DFQATT and CDR2 SNEGSKA (reference sequence). There are 11 residues in the CDR3. DNA of the CDR3: TGCAGTGGAAAAAACAGCTACGAGCAGTACTTC. This gives the protein CSGKNSYEQYF.

This clone is a singleton in its sample. The J gene is TRBJ2-7, the V gene TRBV2; D is uncertain. CDR1 and CDR2 (germline): SNHLY, FYNNEI. Trimming pared 3 bases from V and 1 base from J, leaving 13 bases between. The CDR3 is made up of 15 amino acids. CDR3 amino acids: CASSDVRTESYEQYF. For the CDR3, the DNA is TGTGCCAGCAGTGATGTTAGGACGGAATCCTACGAGCAGTACTTC.

CDR3 sequence: CASSSGGQVPQPQHF. CDR3 nucleotide sequence: TGTGCCAGCAGTTCAGGGGGACAGGTCCCCCAGCCCCAGCATTTT. This chain joins TRBV2 and TRBJ1-5, with 8 bases that match TRBD1. Losses at the gene ends were 5 bases for V and 7 bases for J; bases not matched to a gene: 10. Per the germline V gene, CDR1 is SNHLY and CDR2 is FYNNEI. The CDR3 runs to 15 residues.

This chain joins TRBV7-3 and TRBJ1-1, with unresolved D. Trimming took off 5 bases at V and 6 bases at J, with 13 bases between the two ends. The CDR3 has 13 amino acids. Germline V gene data show CDR1 as SGHTA and CDR2 as FQGTGA. DNA for the CDR3: TGTGCCAGCAGCCCGAATCTAGGCGCTGAAGCTTTCTTT. It encodes CASSPNLGAEAFF.

This chain connects TRBV6-6 to TRBJ1-1; D is undetermined. Germline loops: CDR1 MNHNY, CDR2 SVGAGI (reference sequence). The CDR3 covers 11 residues. DNA of the CDR3: TGTGCGGGTCGCGGGAACACTGAAGCTTTCTTT. Residues: CAGRGNTEAFF.

This clone appeared once. The genes are TRBV7-2 and TRBJ2-5; weak D call: TRBD1 (6 bases). V shed 6 bases and J shed 1 base, with 9 bases lying between them. This CDR3 contains 13 residues. Germline CDR1 reads SGHTA; CDR2 reads FQGNSA. CDR3 sequence: CASRYRVQETQYF. In nucleotides, the CDR3 is TGTGCCAGCAGGTACAGGGTCCAAGAGACCCAGTACTTC.

The V gene is TRBV2, the J gene TRBJ1-1; D remains unclear. The CDR3 spans 15 residues. Germline V gives CDR1 SNHLY, CDR2 FYNNEI. The germline V and J ends were trimmed by 2 bases and 3 bases, with 13 bases remaining between them. The DNA for the CDR3 is TGTGCCAGCAGTGAACGGGAATTCTTCGACACTGAAGCTTTCTTT. Translated, it gives CASSEREFFDTEAFF.

The chain combines TRBV7-9 with TRBJ2-5, with 8 bases fitting TRBD2. The CDR3 sequence is 14 residues long. The germline V gene encodes CDR1 SEHNR and CDR2 FQNEAQ (reference sequence). V gave up 5 bases and J gave up 2 bases; unmatched junction bases: 4. DNA for the CDR3: TGTGCCAGCAGCCTCGGGGGGGCGCAAGAGACCCAGTACTTC. Translation gives CASSLGGAQETQYF.

The chain links TRBV5-4 to TRBJ2-7; the D is unclear. Germline V gene data show CDR1 as SGHNT and CDR2 as YYREEE (reference sequence). The CDR3 spans 13 residues. The ends were cut back, 3 bases at V and 4 bases at J, with 11 bases in the middle. CDR3 DNA sequence: TGTGCCAGCAGCTCGCTGGGATTTTACGAGCAGTACTTC. Its translation: CASSSLGFYEQYF.

This clone was seen once. This chain uses TRBV19 with TRBJ2-7, with 10 bases aligning to TRBD1. This CDR3 has 15 amino acids. Germline V gene lookup returns CDR1 LNHDA and CDR2 SQIVND (reference sequence). After removal of 4 bases from V and 5 bases from J, the junction contained 8 bases not matched to a gene. The CDR3 spells CASSTPGTGVDEQYF. In DNA, the CDR3 is TGTGCCAGTAGTACCCCCGGGACAGGGGTGGACGAGCAGTACTTC.

The CDR3 region is CASSDQSPGEAFF. The CDR3 DNA reads as TGTGCCAGCAGTGATCAGTCGCCAGGAGAAGCTTTCTTT. The chain joins TRBV2 to TRBJ1-1; unclear D gene. Germline CDR1 and CDR2: SNHLY and FYNNEI. This CDR3 contains 13 residues. V lost 3 bases and J lost 8, with 13 bases in between.

The CDR3 reads CASGGSYGYTF. CDR3 in DNA: TGTGCCAGCGGGGGAAGCTATGGCTACACCTTC. J is TRBJ1-2 and V is TRBV7-9; perhaps TRBD1 as D (5 bases). V dropped 8 bases and J dropped 4 bases, with 8 bases sitting between them. Germline CDR1 and CDR2: SEHNR and FQNEAQ (reference sequence). This CDR3 is built from 11 residues.

This chain connects TRBV7-9 to TRBJ2-2, with TRBD2 matching over 10 bases. CDR1 and CDR2 (germline): SEHNR, FQNEAQ (reference sequence). Losses at the gene ends were 7 bases for V and 6 bases for J; bases not matched to a gene: 5. The CDR3 has 14 residues. CDR3 in amino acids: CASTGTSVSGELFF. The CDR3 nucleotides read TGTGCCAGCACGGGGACTAGCGTCTCCGGGGAGCTGTTTTTT.